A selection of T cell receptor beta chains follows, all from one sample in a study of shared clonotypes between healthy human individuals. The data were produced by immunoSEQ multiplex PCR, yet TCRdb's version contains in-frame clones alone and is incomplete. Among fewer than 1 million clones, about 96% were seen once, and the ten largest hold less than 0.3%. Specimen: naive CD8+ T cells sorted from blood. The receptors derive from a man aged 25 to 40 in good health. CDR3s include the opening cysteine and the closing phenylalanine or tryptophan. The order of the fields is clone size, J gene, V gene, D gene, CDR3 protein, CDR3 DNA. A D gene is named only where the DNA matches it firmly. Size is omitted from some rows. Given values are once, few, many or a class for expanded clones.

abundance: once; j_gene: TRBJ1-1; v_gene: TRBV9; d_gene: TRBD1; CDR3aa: CASSLQGRGTEAFF; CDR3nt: TGTGCCAGCAGCCTACAGGGGCGGGGAACTGAAGCTTTCTTT
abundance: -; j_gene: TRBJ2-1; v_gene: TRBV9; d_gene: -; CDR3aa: CASSVVGGLVREQFF; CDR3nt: TGTGCCAGCAGCGTAGTGGGCGGGTTAGTTCGTGAGCAGTTCTTC
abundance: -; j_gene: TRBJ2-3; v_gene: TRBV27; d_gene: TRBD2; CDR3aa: CASSLGLADTDTQYF; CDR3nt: TGTGCCAGCAGTTTAGGACTAGCGGACACAGATACGCAGTATTTT
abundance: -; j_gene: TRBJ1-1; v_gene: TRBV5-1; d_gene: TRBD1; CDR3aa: CASSPGTGATEAFF; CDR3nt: TGCGCCAGCAGCCCCGGGACAGGGGCCACTGAAGCTTTCTTT
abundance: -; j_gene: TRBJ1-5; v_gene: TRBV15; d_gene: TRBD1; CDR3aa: CATSSGRDRKFVGDQPQHF; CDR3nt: TGTGCCACCAGCAGCGGCCGGGACAGGAAATTTGTAGGGGATCAGCCCCAGCATTTT
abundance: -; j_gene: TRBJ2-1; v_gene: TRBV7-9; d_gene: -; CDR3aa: CATSRGDEQFF; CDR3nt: TGTGCCACTTCCAGGGGGGATGAGCAGTTCTTC
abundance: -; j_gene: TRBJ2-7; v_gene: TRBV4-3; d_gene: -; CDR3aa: CASSQDRRTYEQYF; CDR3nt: TGCGCCAGCAGCCAAGATAGAAGGACCTACGAGCAGTACTTC
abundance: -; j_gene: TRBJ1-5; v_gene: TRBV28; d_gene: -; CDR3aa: CASSYGQPQHF; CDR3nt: TGTGCCAGCAGTTACGGCCAGCCCCAGCATTTT
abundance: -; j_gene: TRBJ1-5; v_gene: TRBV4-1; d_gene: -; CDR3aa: CASSQDGSGGNQPQHF; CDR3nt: TGCGCCAGCAGCCAAGATGGGTCAGGGGGCAATCAGCCCCAGCATTTT
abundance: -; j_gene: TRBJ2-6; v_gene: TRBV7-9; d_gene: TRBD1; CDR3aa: CASSSTGQGDSGANVLTF; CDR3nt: TGTGCCAGCAGCTCGACGGGACAGGGGGACTCTGGGGCCAACGTCCTGACTTTC
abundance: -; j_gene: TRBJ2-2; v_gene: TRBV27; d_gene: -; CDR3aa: CASSLKTQASSARLYTGELFF; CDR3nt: TGTGCCAGCAGCTTAAAGACCCAGGCTAGTTCTGCCAGACTTTACACCGGGGAGCTGTTTTTT
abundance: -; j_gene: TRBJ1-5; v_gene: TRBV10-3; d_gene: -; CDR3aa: CAISGDSNQPQHF; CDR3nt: TGTGCCATCAGTGGGGACAGCAATCAGCCCCAGCATTTT
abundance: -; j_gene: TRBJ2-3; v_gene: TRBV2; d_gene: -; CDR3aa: CASSELNRDTDTQYF; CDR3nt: TGTGCCAGCAGTGAATTGAACAGGGACACAGATACGCAGTATTTT
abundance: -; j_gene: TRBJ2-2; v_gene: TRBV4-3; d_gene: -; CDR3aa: CASSQDRANTGELFF; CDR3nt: TGCGCCAGCAGCCAAGATAGGGCGAACACCGGGGAGCTGTTTTTT
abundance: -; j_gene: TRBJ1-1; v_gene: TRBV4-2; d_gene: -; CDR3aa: CASSQGQAINTEAFF; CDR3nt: TGTGCCAGCAGCCAAGGACAGGCAATTAACACTGAAGCTTTCTTT
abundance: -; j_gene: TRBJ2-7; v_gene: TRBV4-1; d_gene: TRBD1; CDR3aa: CASSQDPGQATYEQYF; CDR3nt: TGCGCCAGCAGCCAAGATCCGGGACAGGCGACCTACGAGCAGTACTTC
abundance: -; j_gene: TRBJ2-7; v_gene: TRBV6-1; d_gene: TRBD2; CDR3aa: CASSEGSGSHEQYF; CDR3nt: TGTGCCAGCAGTGAGGGTAGCGGGAGTCACGAGCAGTACTTC
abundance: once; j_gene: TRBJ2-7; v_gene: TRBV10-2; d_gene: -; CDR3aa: CASSEFSSYEQYF; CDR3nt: TGCGCCAGCAGTGAGTTTAGCTCCTACGAGCAGTACTTC
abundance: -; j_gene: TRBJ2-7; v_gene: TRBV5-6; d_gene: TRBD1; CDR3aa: CASSGARTGDDYEQYF; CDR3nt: TGTGCCAGCAGCGGGGCGCGGACAGGAGACGACTACGAGCAGTACTTC
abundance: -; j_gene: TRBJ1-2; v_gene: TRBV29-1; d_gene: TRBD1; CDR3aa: CSVDLGQGGNYGYTF; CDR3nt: TGCAGCGTTGACCTTGGACAGGGGGGGAACTATGGCTACACCTTC
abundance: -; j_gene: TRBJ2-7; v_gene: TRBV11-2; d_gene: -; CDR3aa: CASSLGPSSYEQYF; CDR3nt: TGTGCCAGCTCCCTCGGCCCAAGCTCCTACGAGCAGTACTTC
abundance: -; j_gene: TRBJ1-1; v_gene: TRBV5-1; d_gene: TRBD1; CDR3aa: CASSTAGTGGVGTEAFF; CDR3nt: TGCGCCAGCAGCACCGCCGGGACAGGTGGAGTTGGGACTGAAGCTTTCTTT
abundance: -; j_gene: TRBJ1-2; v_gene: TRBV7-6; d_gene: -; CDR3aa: CASSLAGSYGYTF; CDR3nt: TGTGCCAGCAGCTTAGCAGGGAGCTATGGCTACACCTTC
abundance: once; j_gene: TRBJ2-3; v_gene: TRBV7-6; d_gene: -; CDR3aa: CASSLSRVKTDTQYF; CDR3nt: TGTGCCAGCAGCTTATCAAGGGTCAAAACAGATACGCAGTATTTT